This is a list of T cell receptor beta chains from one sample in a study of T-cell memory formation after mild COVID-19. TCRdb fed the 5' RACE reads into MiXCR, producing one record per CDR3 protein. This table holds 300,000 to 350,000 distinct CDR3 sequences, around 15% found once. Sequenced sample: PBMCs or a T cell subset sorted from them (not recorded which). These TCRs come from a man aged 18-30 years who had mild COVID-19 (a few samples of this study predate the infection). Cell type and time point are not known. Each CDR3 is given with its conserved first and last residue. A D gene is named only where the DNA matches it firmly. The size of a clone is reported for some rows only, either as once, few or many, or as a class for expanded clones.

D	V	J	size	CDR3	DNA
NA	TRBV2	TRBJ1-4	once	CASNLETVDLQNNEKLFF	TGTGCCAGCAATTTAGAGACAGTCGATCTTCAAAATAATGAAAAACTGTTTTTT
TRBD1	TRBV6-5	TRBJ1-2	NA	CASRRDRGHGYTF	TGTGCCAGCAGGAGGGACAGGGGGCATGGCTACACCTTC
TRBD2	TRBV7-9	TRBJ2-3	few	CASSLLRLAVSTDTQYF	TGTGCCAGCAGCTTGCTACGACTAGCCGTTAGCACAGATACGCAGTATTTT
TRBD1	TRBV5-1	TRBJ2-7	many	CASSMQGATTGIYEQYF	TGCGCCAGCAGCATGCAGGGGGCTACAACGGGGATATACGAGCAGTACTTC
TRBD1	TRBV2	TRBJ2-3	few	CASCRPGGADTQYF	TGTGCCAGCTGCCGTCCAGGGGGCGCTGATACGCAGTATTTT
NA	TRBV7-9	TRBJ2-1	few	CASSLARVNEQFF	TGTGCCAGCAGCTTAGCTAGGGTCAATGAGCAGTTCTTC
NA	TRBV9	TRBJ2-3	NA	CASSVGTRVDTQYF	TGTGCCAGCAGCGTAGGGACCCGGGTGGATACGCAGTATTTT
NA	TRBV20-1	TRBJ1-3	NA	CSALAGIYGNTIYF	TGCAGTGCTTTGGCAGGGATATATGGAAACACCATATATTTT
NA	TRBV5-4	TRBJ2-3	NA	CASSLSSYTDTQYF	TGTGCCAGCAGCTTGAGTAGTTACACAGATACGCAGTATTTT
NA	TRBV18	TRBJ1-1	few	CASVTSPLQIGTEAFF	TGTGCCAGCGTCACCAGTCCACTCCAGATAGGTACTGAAGCTTTCTTT
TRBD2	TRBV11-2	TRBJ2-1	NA	CASSLVAGASYNEQFF	TGTGCCAGCAGCTTAGTAGCGGGGGCCTCCTACAATGAGCAGTTCTTC
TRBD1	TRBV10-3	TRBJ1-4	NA	CAITDTDRGEKLFF	TGTGCCATCACTGACACCGACAGGGGTGAAAAACTGTTTTTT
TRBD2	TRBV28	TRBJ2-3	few	CASSLTSGRITDTQYF	TGTGCCAGCAGTCTAACTAGCGGACGAATCACAGATACGCAGTATTTT
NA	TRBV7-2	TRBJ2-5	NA	CASSLDAERTQYF	TGTGCCAGCAGCTTAGATGCGGAACGGACCCAGTACTTC
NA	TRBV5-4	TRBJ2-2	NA	CASSSTGVNTGELFF	TGTGCCAGCAGCTCGACAGGAGTTAACACCGGGGAGCTGTTTTTT
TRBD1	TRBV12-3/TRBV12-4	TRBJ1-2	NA	CASSGTGRGYDGYTF	TGTGCCAGCAGCGGGACAGGGAGAGGATATGATGGCTACACCTTC
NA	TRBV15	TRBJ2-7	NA	CATSRDEGGEQYF	TGTGCCACCAGCAGAGATGAAGGCGGGGAGCAGTACTTC
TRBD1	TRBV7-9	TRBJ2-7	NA	CASQQAPGGEQYF	TGTGCCAGTCAACAGGCCCCAGGGGGCGAGCAGTACTTC
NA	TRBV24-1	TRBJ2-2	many	CATGRAGELFF	TGTGCCACAGGAAGGGCCGGGGAGCTGTTTTTT
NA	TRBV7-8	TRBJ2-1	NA	CASSLNLGNEQFF	TGTGCCAGCAGCTTAAATTTAGGGAATGAGCAGTTCTTC
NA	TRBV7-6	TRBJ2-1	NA	CASSSVHGNNEQFF	TGTGCCAGCAGCTCCGTCCATGGGAACAATGAGCAGTTCTTC
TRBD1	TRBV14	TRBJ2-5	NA	CASSQDPHRGLVTQYF	TGTGCCAGCAGCCAAGACCCACACAGGGGTTTGGTGACCCAGTACTTC
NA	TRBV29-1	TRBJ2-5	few	CSVAGLGETQYF	TGCAGCGTGGCAGGACTGGGGGAGACCCAGTACTTC
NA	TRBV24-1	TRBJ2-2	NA	CATSPRGGELFF	TGTGCCACCAGTCCACGGGGCGGGGAGCTGTTTTTT
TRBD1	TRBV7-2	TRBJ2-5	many	CASSLGQGDLRETQYF	TGTGCCAGCAGCTTAGGGCAGGGGGACCTTCGGGAGACCCAGTACTTC
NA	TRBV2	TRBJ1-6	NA	CASRETVARPLHF	TGTGCCAGCAGAGAGACGGTGGCAAGACCCCTCCACTTT
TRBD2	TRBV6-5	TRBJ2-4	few	CASSATSGGAYSIQYF	TGTGCCAGCAGTGCAACTAGCGGGGGGGCCTATTCCATTCAGTACTTC
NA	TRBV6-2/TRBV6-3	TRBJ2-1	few	CASSYSLNYEQFF	TGTGCCAGCAGTTACTCCCTTAATTATGAGCAGTTCTTC
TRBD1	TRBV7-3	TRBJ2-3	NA	CASSLPGQGTTDTQYF	TGTGCCAGCAGCTTACCTGGACAGGGGACGACAGATACGCAGTATTTT
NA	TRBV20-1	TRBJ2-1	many	CSALNPGSFQIF	TGCAGTGCTTTAAACCCGGGGTCGTTTCAGATCTTC
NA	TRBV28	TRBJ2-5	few	CASSSVTGIGETQYF	TGTGCCAGCAGTTCTGTCACGGGTATCGGAGAGACCCAGTACTTC
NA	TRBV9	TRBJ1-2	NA	CASSVARGDGYTF	TGTGCCAGCAGCGTAGCCAGGGGCGATGGCTACACCTTC
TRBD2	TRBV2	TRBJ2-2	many	CASSISGDSPGELFF	TGTGCCAGCAGTATTAGCGGGGACTCTCCCGGGGAGCTGTTTTTT